This entry concerns a single T cell receptor beta chain. The data are from a study of blood T cell repertoires in COVID-19. Here immunoSEQ multiplex PCR was the method, and the copy in TCRdb shows in-frame clones only, minus some. The table lists about 120,000 clones, 80% to 90% of them singletons. This CDR3 is built from 13 residues. Germline values: CDR1 SQVTM, CDR2 ANQGSEA. Trimming stripped 3 bases from V and 5 bases from J, with 13 bases between. Sequenced material: peripheral blood. The J gene is TRBJ1-1, the V gene TRBV29-1; D may be TRBD1 (5 bases). This sequence originates from a woman aged 50 to 65 with acute or convalescent COVID-19. DNA for the CDR3: TGCAGCGTTGAGTCGCCCGGGGGTACTGAAGCTTTCTTT. Its translation is CSVESPGGTEAFF.